Only a few counts were recorded for the clone carrying this TCR beta chain. Its cognate antigen is unknown. Expressed TCRB transcripts were sequenced after all isolated RNA was converted to cDNA. Profiling relied on immunoSEQ multiplex PCR, and the TCRdb table lists in-frame clones only, not all of them. The sample contains 240,000 or so clones, about a fifth of which appear only once. The sample is drawn from a study of beta chain features in type 1 diabetes. Study-level findings and limits: The study found moderately but significantly shorter TCRB CDR3s in all four CD4+ subsets of Type 1 diabetes patients.

CDR1 and CDR2 (germline): SGDLS, YYNGEE. This CDR3 comprises 13 residues. V lost 2 bases to trimming and J lost 8 bases, with 11 bases between them. The clonotype comes from a woman aged 35 to 49 with type 1 diabetes. The sample was naive CD4+ T cells from blood. V gene TRBV9 combines with J gene TRBJ2-1, with D maybe TRBD2 (6 bases). CDR3 DNA sequence: TGTGCCAGCAGCGTTACGGGGGTGGATGAGCAGTTCTTC. As protein: CASSVTGVDEQFF.